One and the same sample provided the 6 T cell receptor beta chains below, sequenced in a study of blood T cell repertoires in COVID-19. Using immunoSEQ multiplex PCR, the repertoire was profiled, and TCRdb retains in-frame clones only, with some absent. The sample holds about 97,000 clones, approximately 87% seen once. Sample: peripheral blood. These TCRs come from a human donor in a cohort sampled during active COVID-19.

The chain has TRBV7-8 and TRBJ1-4; tentatively, D is TRBD1 (5 bases). Trimming took off 5 bases at V and 7 bases at J, with 20 bases between the two ends. Germline V CDR1 and CDR2: SGHVS, FQNEAQ. CDR3 size: 16 residues. CDR3: CASSPKMGGFGEKLFF. The CDR3 DNA reads as TGTGCCAGCAGCCCAAAAATGGGGGGTTTCGGTGAAAAACTGTTTTTT.

The chain employs TRBV2 and TRBJ1-2, with unresolved D. CDR1 is SNHLY, CDR2 FYNNEI, per germline. The CDR3 is made up of 12 amino acids. Trimming removed 1 base at V and 4 bases at J, with 4 bases between. CDR3: CASSEDTYGYTF. In nucleotides, the CDR3 is TGTGCCAGCAGTGAAGACACCTATGGCTACACCTTC.

This chain uses TRBV4-1 with TRBJ2-2; 9 bases are a match to TRBD1. V shed 2 bases and J 5 bases; nucleotides not matched to a gene: 15. The CDR3 extends over 19 amino acids. Germline V gene data show CDR1 as MGHRA and CDR2 as YSYEKL. CDR3 region: CASSQTAAGTGLGTGELFF. The CDR3 nucleotides read TGCGCCAGCAGCCAAACTGCTGCCGGGACAGGGTTGGGAACCGGGGAGCTGTTTTTT.

The chain recombines TRBV3-1 (or the pseudogene TRBV3-2) with TRBJ2-3, with D possibly matching TRBD2 (5 bases). V was pared by 1 base and J by 2 bases, with 13 bases between. The CDR3 length is 16 residues. From germline, CDR1 is LGHDT and CDR2 YNNKEL (reference sequence). In nucleotides, the CDR3 is TGTGCCAGCAGCCAAGGAGGACTCTCCTACACAGATACGCAGTATTTT. This codes for CASSQGGLSYTDTQYF.

The rearrangement joins TRBV7-6 to TRBJ1-4, with TRBD1 as a possible D gene (6 bases). The V end was cut by 4 bases, the J end by 5 bases, with 17 bases between. From germline, CDR1 is SGHVS and CDR2 FNYEAQ. The CDR3 runs to 16 residues. The CDR3 region has the DNA TGTGCCAGCAGCTCTTGGCCCCGGGACACCAATGAAAAACTGTTTTTT. It encodes CASSSWPRDTNEKLFF. Filled out from reference TRBV7-6 and TRBJ1-4, the complete variable domain reads GAGVSQSPRYKVTKRGQDVALRCDPISGHVSLYWYRQALGQGPEFLTYFNYEAQQDKSGLPNDRFSAERPEGSISTLTIQRTEQRDSAMYRCASSSWPRDTNEKLFFGSGTQLSVL.

The rearrangement joins TRBV11-2 to TRBJ1-4; D is unclear. Trimming removed 1 base at V and 4 bases at J, with 7 bases between. Germline V gene lookup returns CDR1 SGHAT and CDR2 FQNNGV. This CDR3 is 14 amino acids long. The DNA for the CDR3 is TGTGCCAGCAGCTTAGGGGCTGATAATGAAAAACTGTTTTTT. This codes for CASSLGADNEKLFF.